Shown below are 22 T cell receptor beta chains from a single sample sequenced in a study of control samples from healthy donors and cancer patients. TCRdb's table, derived via immunoSEQ multiplex PCR, lists solely in-frame clones and lacks some. Of more than 90,000 clones detected, 75% to 90% appear once; the ten largest clones hold about 7.8%. Input material: blood. Receptors originate from a man aged 30 to 45 in good health.

The gene calls are TRBV2 and TRBJ2-7; a possible D gene is TRBD2 (5 bases). Germline V gene sequence: CDR1 SNHLY, CDR2 FYNNEI. The CDR3 extends over 16 amino acids. Trimming removed 2 bases at V and 4 bases at J, with 18 bases between. This chain's CDR3 is CASSEPLAGILYEQYF. For the CDR3, the DNA is TGTGCCAGCAGTGAACCCCTAGCCGGGATCTTATACGAGCAGTACTTC.

The chain combines TRBV5-4 with TRBJ1-1; a weak D match, TRBD1 (6 bases). CDR1 is SGHNT, CDR2 YYREEE, per germline (reference sequence). This CDR3 spans 15 amino acids. Trimming removed 4 bases at V and 1 base at J, with 14 bases between. The CDR3 nucleotides are TGTGCCAGCAGCCCCACCCCGGACAGGAACACTGAAGCTTTCTTT. The encoded protein is CASSPTPDRNTEAFF.

V usage is TRBV11-2 and J usage is TRBJ2-7; 8 nucleotides align to TRBD2. The CDR3 totals 16 residues. Germline CDR1 and CDR2: SGHAT and FQNNGV. V dropped 5 bases and J dropped 5; count of bases not matched to a gene: 14. CDR3 amino acids: CASSRLGVREAHEQYF. In DNA, the CDR3 is TGTGCCAGCAGCCGTCTGGGAGTGCGGGAGGCCCACGAGCAGTACTTC. Complete variable domain (other parts from reference TRBV11-2 and TRBJ2-7): EAGVAQSPRYKIIEKRQSVAFWCNPISGHATLYWYQQILGQGPKLLIQFQNNGVVDDSQLPKDRFSAERLKGVDSTLKIQPAKLEDSAVYLCASSRLGVREAHEQYFGPGTRLTVT.

This chain joins TRBV10-1 and TRBJ1-6, with D perhaps TRBD1 (5 bases). V lost 0 bases and J lost 9, with 12 bases in between. CDR1 and CDR2 (germline): WNHNN, SYGVQD (reference sequence). The CDR3 runs to 15 residues. This CDR3 reads CASSESLGAASPLHF. The CDR3 DNA reads TGCGCCAGCAGTGAGTCATTAGGGGCGGCTTCACCCCTCCACTTT.

This sequence joins TRBV6-6 and TRBJ1-4; 7 bases map to TRBD1. Unmatched junction bases numbered 6, after V lost 5 bases and J lost 12 bases. The germline V gene has CDR1 MNHNY and CDR2 SVGAGI (reference sequence). The CDR3 is 12 amino acids. DNA for the CDR3: TGTGCCAGCAGTCGAGACAGGGCGGAACTGTTTTTT. Translated: CASSRDRAELFF.

The rearrangement joins TRBV20-1 to TRBJ1-3; D remains unclear. There are 13 residues in the CDR3. The V end was cut by 3 bases, the J end by 8 bases, with 14 bases between. From germline, CDR1 is DFQATT and CDR2 SNEGSKA (reference sequence). CDR3 loop: CSASDGSRDTIYF. For the CDR3, the DNA is TGCAGTGCTAGTGACGGAAGTAGGGACACCATATATTTT.

This clone was found once. V is TRBV12-5 and J is TRBJ2-3; 8 bases line up with TRBD2. The CDR3 has 17 amino acids. V lost 6 bases and J lost 3; bases outside the gene matches: 14. Germline lookup yields CDR1 LGHNT and CDR2 FRNRAP. The CDR3 DNA reads as TGTGCTAGTGGATATAGCGGGACCCAGGGGCGGACAGATACGCAGTATTTT. Translated, it gives CASGYSGTQGRTDTQYF.

The chain recombines TRBV6-1 with TRBJ1-6; the match to TRBD1 covers 7 bases. CDR3 length: 15 amino acids. Germline V gene sequence: CDR1 MNHNS, CDR2 SASEGT. V trimming: 1 base; J trimming: 9 bases; junction bases outside the gene matches: 6. CDR3 sequence: CASSEGGGVGSPLHF. The CDR3 DNA reads as TGTGCCAGCAGTGAAGGAGGGGGCGTCGGTTCACCCCTCCACTTT.

V gene TRBV18 combines with J gene TRBJ2-5, with D tentatively TRBD1 or TRBD2 (5 bases each). Trimming cost V 6 bases and J 5 bases, with 16 bases left between them. The CDR3 is 14 residues long. Germline V gives CDR1 KGHSH, CDR2 LQKENI. CDR3 sequence reads: CASSPERGGETQYF. The CDR3 DNA sequence: TGTGCCAGCTCCCCGGAGAGGGGCGGCGAGACCCAGTACTTC.

This clone was seen more than once but under ten times. In the same sample, other DNA sequences code for this CDR3. CDR3 bases: TGTGCCAGCAGCCAAGGCGCATGGGGGACTGAAGCTTTCTTT. The encoded protein is CASSQGAWGTEAFF. This sequence joins TRBV3-1 (or the pseudogene TRBV3-2) and TRBJ1-1; maybe TRBD1 (5 bases). V was clipped by 1 base and J by 5 bases, with 11 bases between them. The CDR3 length is 14 residues. Germline V gene data show CDR1 as LGHDT and CDR2 as YNNKEL (reference sequence).

V usage is TRBV19 and J usage is TRBJ1-5, with 8 positions matching TRBD1. The CDR3 length is 14 residues. The junction had 13 bases not matched to a gene; V was cut back by 10 bases and J by 8 bases. The V gene's germline CDR1 is LNHDA and CDR2 SQIVND (reference sequence). The CDR3 is CATRSGQGREPQHF. As DNA, the CDR3 is TGTGCCACCCGCAGCGGACAGGGAAGGGAGCCCCAGCATTTT.

V is TRBV27 and J is TRBJ1-6; 7 bases fit TRBD1. J was trimmed by 6 bases and V by 3 bases; bases with no gene match: 5. Germline CDR1 reads MNHEY; CDR2 reads SMNVEV (reference sequence). CDR3 length: 15 residues. The CDR3 DNA is TGTGCCAGCAGTTTCAGGGGGTTCCGTAATTCACCCCTCCACTTT. It specifies CASSFRGFRNSPLHF.

The rearrangement joins TRBV24-1 to TRBJ1-5; 9 bases line up with TRBD1. The CDR3 loop spans 14 amino acids. In germline, CDR1 is KGHDR, CDR2 SFDVKD. After removal of 5 bases from V and 7 bases from J, the junction contained 5 bases not matched to a gene. CDR3 DNA sequence: TGTGCCACCAGTGGTCGGGACAGGGTCCAGCCCCAGCATTTT. The encoded protein is CATSGRDRVQPQHF.

This chain uses TRBV28 with TRBJ2-7; D might be TRBD2 (5 bases). The germline gives CDR1 MDHEN, CDR2 SYDVKM. V lost 5 bases, J lost 3 bases, and 8 bases lay in between. This CDR3 spans 12 amino acids. CDR3 loop: CASSDRGYEQYF. The CDR3 coding sequence is TGTGCCAGCAGTGACCGGGGCTACGAGCAGTACTTC.

This sequence joins TRBV7-2 and TRBJ1-5; D ambiguous. The CDR3 runs 15 residues. Germline lookup yields CDR1 SGHTA and CDR2 FQGNSA. V was pared by 1 base and J by 1 base, with 8 bases between. The DNA of the CDR3 is TGTGCCAGCAGCTTAGGAGGGTCGAGCAATCAGCCCCAGCATTTT. This codes for CASSLGGSSNQPQHF.

This clone was detected only once. CDR3 loop: CASSQALYMRARGTEAFF. The CDR3 DNA is TGCGCCAGCAGCCAAGCCTTATATATGAGGGCGAGAGGGACTGAAGCTTTCTTT. The chain is built from TRBV4-1 and TRBJ1-1, with D hard to call. This CDR3 is 18 amino acids long. The germline V gene has CDR1 MGHRA and CDR2 YSYEKL. Between the trimmed V and J ends, which lost 1 base and 5 bases, there was a span of 23 bases.

The rearrangement joins TRBV25-1 to TRBJ1-2; 7 nucleotides line up with TRBD1. V trimming: 4 bases; J trimming: 4 bases; junction bases outside the gene matches: 9. The CDR3 consists of 15 residues. Germline CDR1 and CDR2: MGHDK and SYGVNS. In nucleotides, the CDR3 is TGTGCCAGCAGTGCGGACTCGACAGGGACCTATGGCTACACCTTC. This sequence encodes CASSADSTGTYGYTF.

The chain links TRBV7-6 to TRBJ1-4; a weak D match, TRBD1 (5 bases). Trimming removed 5 bases from V and 1 base from J, with 17 bases in between. CDR3 length equals 17 residues. Looked up from germline, CDR1 is SGHVS and CDR2 is FNYEAQ. This chain's CDR3 is CASSLRSLGETNEKLFF. The DNA of the CDR3 is TGTGCCAGCAGCCTTAGATCCTTAGGGGAAACTAATGAAAAACTGTTTTTT.

This chain connects TRBV4-1 to TRBJ1-2; 7 bases are a match to TRBD1. Germline V gene data show CDR1 as MGHRA and CDR2 as YSYEKL. With 3 bases clipped from V and 6 bases from J, the junction kept 13 bases outside the gene matches. The CDR3 consists of 16 residues. The CDR3 loop is CASSHPKQGPLNGYTF. In DNA, the CDR3 is TGCGCCAGCAGCCACCCGAAACAGGGGCCTTTAAATGGCTACACCTTC.

This chain joins TRBV7-9 and TRBJ1-2, with TRBD1 matching over 7 bases. Germline V gene sequence: CDR1 SEHNR, CDR2 FQNEAQ (reference sequence). V shed 4 bases, J shed 6 bases, and the junction held 8 bases outside the gene matches. This CDR3 is 14 amino acids long. The chain's CDR3 is CASSSPTGANGYTF. CDR3 in DNA: TGTGCCAGCAGCTCACCAACAGGGGCCAATGGCTACACCTTC.

The V call is TRBV19, the J call TRBJ2-1; TRBD2 aligns across 10 bases. Germline CDR1 LNHDA, CDR2 SQIVND (reference sequence). This CDR3 has 16 residues. Trimming removed 6 bases from V and 2 bases from J; junction bases left unmatched: 7. The CDR3 region is CASSTYSGGTYNEQFF. In DNA, the CDR3 is TGTGCCAGTAGCACCTATAGCGGGGGGACCTACAATGAGCAGTTCTTC.

This chain uses TRBV12-3 or TRBV12-4 with TRBJ1-2; tentatively, D is TRBD1 (5 bases). The CDR3 extends over 12 amino acids. Trimming pared 5 bases from V and 4 bases from J, leaving 8 bases between. CDR3 residues: CASSRDLYGYTF. For the CDR3, the DNA is TGTGCCAGCAGTAGGGACCTCTATGGCTACACCTTC.